The clone carrying this T cell receptor beta chain was observed a handful of times. The antigen remains undetermined. This sample was taken from a study of a mutant IDH1 vaccine in newly diagnosed glioma. Overall study: In some groups vaccination began 4-6 weeks post-radiotherapy; others received it with temozolomide. Week 47 marked visit V13, whereas week 35 marked visit V12.

The time point: week 35, safety follow-up. It was 300 ug of mutant IDH1 20-mer peptide that made up each vaccine dose, given with topical imiquimod. In weeks 1, 3, 5, 7, 11, 15, 19 and 23, patients were immunized, eight times in all. Repertoires were generated with immunoSEQ multiplex PCR, while TCRdb's copy carries only in-frame clones and drops some. There are over 45,000 clones in the sample; about three quarters occur only once, and less than 15% lies in the top ten. V lost 5 bases to trimming and J lost 5 bases; unmatched junction nucleotides: 11. Germline CDR1 LNHDA, CDR2 SQIVND (reference sequence). The CDR3 length is 15 residues. Study-wide points: It seemed that pseudoprogression was not linked to changes in the top peripheral T cell clonotypes.

The receptor comes from a man aged 40-49 years with glioma. V is TRBV19 and J is TRBJ1-2; 7 bases are shared with TRBD1. The material was PBMCs, obtained from a glioma patient whose treatment included an IDH1 peptide vaccine. This chain's CDR3 is CASSGGPGGVYGYTF. The CDR3 DNA reads as TGTGCCAGTAGTGGCGGCCCAGGGGGTGTGTATGGCTACACCTTC. The variable domain in full, completed from reference TRBV19 and TRBJ1-2, reads DGGITQSPKYLFRKEGQNVTLSCEQNLNHDAMYWYRQDPGQGLRLIYYSQIVNDFQKGDIAEGYSVSREKKESFPLTVTSAQKNPTAFYLCASSGGPGGVYGYTFGSGTRLTVV.